The clone carrying this T cell receptor (beta chain) was seen a handful of times. Its specificity is unknown. Individual cDNA molecules received unique molecular identifiers. From the 5' RACE reads, TCRdb called clonotypes with MiXCR, one entry per CDR3 protein. Among tens of thousands of distinct CDR3 sequences listed, more than 4.5% were seen once. These data belong to a study of early T cells in non-severe SARS-CoV-2 infection. Study-wide results and caveats: The study's VDJdb matching favored anti-spike CD8 responses and missed private and CD4 specificities.

The CDR3 length is 11 residues. Trimming shortened V by 4 bases and J by 6 bases, and 7 bases separated the two germline ends. Germline CDR1 and CDR2: LGHDT and YNNKEL (reference sequence). The chain has TRBV3-1 and TRBJ2-7; D gene unclear. The receptor's source is an adult who was a healthcare worker with PCR-confirmed SARS-CoV-2 infection or an uninfected control (not recorded which). Sequencing was done on a sample of whole blood. CDR3 region: CASSRNFEQYF. The DNA for the CDR3 is TGTGCCAGCAGCCGGAATTTCGAGCAGTACTTC.